The clone carrying this T cell receptor (beta chain) was seen repeatedly, ten times or more. Its antigen is as yet unknown. V gave up 5 bases and J gave up 10 bases; unmatched junction bases: 5. The CDR3 is 13 amino acids. CDR1 is SGHAT and CDR2 is FQNNGV in the germline V gene. The data were taken from a study of T-cell reconstitution after alpha-beta-depleted transplantation in children. Study results and limitations: Alpha-beta T cells about two months after transplant reportedly derived from several hundred expanded graft clones. One year after transplant, T-cell counts and diversity came mostly from newly produced T cells. Surviving recipient T cells and intrathymic progenitors accounted for some patients' high TCRbeta diversity at day 60.

A TCRbeta library incorporating unique molecular identifiers was prepared. TCRdb re-analysed the PCR reads in MiXCR, keeping a single row per CDR3 protein. The data show over 200,000 distinct CDR3 sequences, 11% seen once. The source is a child younger than two with acute myeloid leukemia, due to receive a stem cell transplant. The rearrangement uses TRBV11-2 and TRBJ2-1; 10 nucleotides align to TRBD2. The material sequenced was PBMCs, taken before TCRalphabeta/CD19-depleted stem cell transplant. In nucleotides, the CDR3 is TGTGCCAGCAGCCAAACTAGCGGGACGGAGCAGTTCTTC. Its translation: CASSQTSGTEQFF.